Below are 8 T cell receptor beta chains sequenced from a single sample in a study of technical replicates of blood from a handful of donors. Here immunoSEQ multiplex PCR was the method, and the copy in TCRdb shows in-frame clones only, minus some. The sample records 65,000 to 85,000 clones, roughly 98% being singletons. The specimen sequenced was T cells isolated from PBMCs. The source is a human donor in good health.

CDR3 nucleotides: TGTGCCAGCAGCCTTGGGGGGGGCGAGGATGGCTACACCTTC. Protein product: CASSLGGGEDGYTF. This sequence joins TRBV27 and TRBJ1-2; D is possibly TRBD1 (6 bases). The CDR3 covers 14 residues. V was cut by 6 bases and J by 6 bases, with 17 bases left in between. CDR1 is MNHEY and CDR2 is SMNVEV in the germline V gene (reference sequence).

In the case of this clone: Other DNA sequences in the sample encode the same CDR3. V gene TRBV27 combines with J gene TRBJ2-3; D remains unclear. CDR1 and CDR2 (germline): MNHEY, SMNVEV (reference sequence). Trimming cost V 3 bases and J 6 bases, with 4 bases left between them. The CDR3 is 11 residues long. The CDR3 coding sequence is TGTGCCAGCAGTTTTAGTGATACGCAGTATTTT. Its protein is CASSFSDTQYF.

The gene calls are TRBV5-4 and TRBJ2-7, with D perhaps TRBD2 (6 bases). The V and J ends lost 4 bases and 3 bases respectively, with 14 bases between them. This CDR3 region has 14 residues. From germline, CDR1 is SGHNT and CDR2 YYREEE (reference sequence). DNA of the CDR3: TGTGCCAGCAGCGGGGGAGGAAGGGGCTACGAGCAGTACTTC. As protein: CASSGGGRGYEQYF.

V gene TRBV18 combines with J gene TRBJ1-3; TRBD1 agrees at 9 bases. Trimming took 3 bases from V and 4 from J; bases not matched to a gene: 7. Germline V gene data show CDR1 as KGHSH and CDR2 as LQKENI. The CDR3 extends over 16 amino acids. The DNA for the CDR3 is TGTGCCAGCTCACCGAAACAGGGGGCGCAAGGAAACACCATATATTTT. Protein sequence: CASSPKQGAQGNTIYF.

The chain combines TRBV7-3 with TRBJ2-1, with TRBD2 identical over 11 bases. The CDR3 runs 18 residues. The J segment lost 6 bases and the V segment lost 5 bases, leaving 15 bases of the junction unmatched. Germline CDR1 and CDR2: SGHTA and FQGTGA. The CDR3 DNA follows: TGTGCCAGCAGCCAGGATCACGCGGGACTAGCGGTCCCCAATGAGCAGTTCTTC. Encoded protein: CASSQDHAGLAVPNEQFF.

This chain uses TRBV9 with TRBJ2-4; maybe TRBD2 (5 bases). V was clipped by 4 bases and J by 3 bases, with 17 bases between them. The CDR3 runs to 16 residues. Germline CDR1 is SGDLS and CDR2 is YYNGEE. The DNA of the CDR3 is TGTGCCAGCAGCTCAATCGGTTCGGCGGGCAAAAACATTCAGTACTTC. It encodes CASSSIGSAGKNIQYF.

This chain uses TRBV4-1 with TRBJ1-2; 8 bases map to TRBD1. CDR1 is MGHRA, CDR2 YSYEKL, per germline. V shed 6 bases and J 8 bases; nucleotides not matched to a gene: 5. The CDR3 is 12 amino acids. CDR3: CASSSGGNGYTF. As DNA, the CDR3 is TGCGCCAGCAGTTCAGGGGGCAACGGCTACACCTTC.

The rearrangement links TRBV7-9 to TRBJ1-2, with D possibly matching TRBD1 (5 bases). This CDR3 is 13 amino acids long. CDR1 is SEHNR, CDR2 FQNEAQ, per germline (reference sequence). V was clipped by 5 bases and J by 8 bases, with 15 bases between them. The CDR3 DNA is TGTGCCAGCAGCCCTGGGACTGGGAACGGCTACACCTTC. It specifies CASSPGTGNGYTF.